These 6 T cell receptor beta chains share one sample of origin, sequenced in a study of blood T cells in healthy people across ages. A J-beta primer mix and a sample-barcoded 5' primer were used in a second PCR of about 7 to 12 cycles. In TCRdb, the 5' RACE reads were re-called with MiXCR into one record per CDR3 protein. This sample has 2 million or so distinct CDR3 sequences, with around 50% found just once. Sequencing was done on a sample of blood. These receptors were collected from a woman between 40 and 55 years old in good health.

V gene TRBV6-5 combines with J gene TRBJ2-1; 8 nucleotides line up with TRBD1. Looked up from germline, CDR1 is MNHEY and CDR2 is SVGAGI. CDR3 length: 14 residues. Trimming at V came to 2 bases and at J to 9 bases, leaving 6 bases not matched to a gene. CDR3 sequence reads: CASSYRDRTGEQFF. In DNA form, the CDR3 reads TGTGCCAGCAGTTACAGGGACAGGACGGGTGAGCAGTTCTTC.

This clonotype was observed a handful of times. The chain links TRBV6-2 or TRBV6-3 to TRBJ2-7; D not resolved. CDR3 size: 13 residues. Between the trimmed V and J ends, which lost 2 bases and 2 bases, there was a span of 7 bases. In germline, CDR1 is MNHEY, CDR2 SVGEGT. The CDR3 loop is CASSYGKTYEQYF. Here the CDR3 DNA reads TGTGCCAGCAGTTACGGGAAAACCTACGAGCAGTACTTC.

Only a few counts were recorded for this clonotype. The chain carries TRBV29-1 and TRBJ1-2; a weak D match, TRBD1 (5 bases). The CDR3 runs 14 residues. V was pared by 0 bases and J by 4 bases, with 12 bases between. CDR1 SQVTM and CDR2 ANQGSEA come from the germline V gene. This chain's CDR3 is CSVEDRGGSYGYTF. As DNA, the CDR3 is TGCAGCGTTGAAGATCGTGGGGGTTCCTATGGCTACACCTTC.

The rearrangement uses TRBV10-2 and TRBJ2-1, with a tentative D call TRBD2 (6 bases). The CDR3 has 16 amino acids. The germline gives CDR1 WSHSY, CDR2 SAAADI. V lost 2 bases, J lost 2 bases, and 13 bases lay in between. CDR3 in DNA: TGCGCCAGCAGTGAGCCCAGGGAGGAGGCCTACAATGAGCAGTTCTTC. Encoded protein: CASSEPREEAYNEQFF.

V usage is TRBV6-5 and J usage is TRBJ2-4; D call uncertain. Trimming pared 8 bases from V and 7 bases from J, leaving 18 bases between. The CDR3 runs to 14 residues. Germline V gives CDR1 MNHEY, CDR2 SVGAGI. CDR3 residues: CASGPQTRTNIQYF. The CDR3, as DNA: TGTGCCAGCGGACCTCAAACACGAACGAACATTCAGTACTTC.

The V gene is TRBV4-2, the J gene TRBJ2-3, with 11 bases identical to TRBD2. This CDR3 is built from 17 residues. Germline V gene data show CDR1 as LGHNA and CDR2 as YNFKEQ. V shed 1 base, J shed 10 bases, and the junction held 13 bases outside the gene matches. CDR3 DNA sequence: TGTGCCAGCAGCCAAGTTATAGCGGGAGGGCCGGGAGGAGCGCAGTATTTT. It encodes CASSQVIAGGPGGAQYF.